The 19 T cell receptor beta chains below all came from one sample that was sequenced in a study of T cells in women clearing cervical HPV infection. Assay used: immunoSEQ multiplex PCR; TCRdb lists only in-frame clones, some missing. The sample has around 30,000 clones. Sequenced sample: blood buffy coat. The receptors stem from a woman aged 18-69 years with a cervical HPV16 infection that either progressed to CIN3+ or cleared (not recorded which).

A note on this clone: The read ends 3 residues early relative to the CDR3; the germline J gene fills the gap. J is TRBJ2-4 and V is TRBV11-2; a weak D match, TRBD1 (5 bases). This CDR3 region has 13 residues. CDR1 is SGHAT, CDR2 FQNNGV, per germline. Trimming shortened V by 4 bases and J by 7 bases, and 11 bases separated the two germline ends. The CDR3 DNA, read in part, is TGTGCCAGCAGCTCTCCAGGGATGAACATT. It codes for CASSSPGMNI. In full, the CDR3 is CASSSPGMNIQYF.

As regards this clone: The read gets to within 3 residues of the CDR3 end, and the germline J gene fills in the rest. The genes are TRBV2 and TRBJ1-6; D is ambiguous. V was shortened by 3 bases and J by 11 bases, with 14 bases between the two germline ends. The CDR3 is 14 residues long. CDR1 and CDR2 (germline): SNHLY, FYNNEI. The CDR3 loop reads CASSEQPSGAPLHF. The CDR3 DNA, read in part, is TGTGCCAGCAGTGAGCAGCCAAGCGGGGCACCC.

As to this clone: The read terminates 3 residues ahead of where the CDR3 ends, so the germline J gene completes it. The V call is TRBV10-1, the J call TRBJ1-6; 8 bases are a match to TRBD1. This CDR3 comprises 14 residues. Germline lookup yields CDR1 WNHNN and CDR2 SYGVQD (reference sequence). V lost 7 bases, J lost 7 bases, and 6 bases stayed unmatched. The covered CDR3 bases are TGCGCCAGCATACCGGGACAGGCAAATTCACCC. Residues: CASIPGQANSP. The full CDR3 is CASIPGQANSPLHF.

As to this clone: Sequencing ends 3 residues short of the CDR3 end; the germline J gene provides the rest. The chain joins TRBV5-1 to TRBJ1-4; perhaps TRBD1 as D (6 bases). The germline V gene encodes CDR1 SGHRS and CDR2 YFSETQ. This CDR3 spans 15 amino acids. The germline V and J ends were trimmed by 0 bases and 8 bases, with 14 bases remaining between them. The CDR3 bases that were read are TGCGCCAGCAGCTTGGAAGGGGGGGGGATCGAAAAA. It yields the protein CASSLEGGGIEK. The full CDR3 is CASSLEGGGIEKLFF.

Concerning this clone itself: The read finishes 3 residues shy of the CDR3 end, and the germline J gene is used to complete it. This sequence joins TRBV30 and TRBJ1-1, with a weak D call TRBD1 (6 bases). Germline V gives CDR1 GTSNPN, CDR2 SVGIG (reference sequence). V lost 1 base and J lost 1, with 13 bases in between. The CDR3 extends over 15 amino acids. CDR3 region: CAWSAAGQTNTEAFF. The sequenced CDR3 bases are TGTGCCTGGAGTGCTGCGGGACAAACGAACACTGAA.

A note on this clone: The sequence runs out 3 residues before the end of the CDR3; the remainder is reconstructed from the germline J gene. This chain uses TRBV13 with TRBJ2-5, with TRBD2 as a possible D gene (6 bases). Germline V gene sequence: CDR1 PRHDT, CDR2 FYEKMQ (reference sequence). Trimming pared 0 bases from V and 4 bases from J, leaving 12 bases between. The CDR3 contains 15 residues. CDR3 DNA (partial): TGTGCCAGCAGCTTAGGAACGGGGGTTGGAGAGACC. It yields the protein CASSLGTGVGET. The entire CDR3 reads CASSLGTGVGETQYF.

A remark on this clone: The read is 3 residues too short to cover the CDR3 end, so that end is filled in from the germline J gene. V and J are TRBV20-1 and TRBJ1-3; possibly TRBD1 for D (5 bases). Germline assignment: CDR1 DFQATT and CDR2 SNEGSKA (reference sequence). The CDR3 totals 14 residues. V lost 3 bases and J 6 bases, leaving 15 bases between the germline ends. The chain's CDR3 is CSARPGSDVNTIYF. The covered CDR3 bases are TGCAGTGCTAGGCCAGGGTCGGATGTAAACACC.

For this clone: The CDR3 is cut off 3 residues early in the read; its end comes from the germline J gene. The rearrangement uses TRBV7-7 and TRBJ2-5; 11 bases match TRBD2. The ends lost 1 base at V and 5 bases at J; junction bases unmatched: 6. Looked up from germline, CDR1 is SSHAT and CDR2 is FNYEAQ (reference sequence). The CDR3 is 16 amino acids. The CDR3 reads CASSLGASGRMETQYF. The sequenced part of the CDR3 DNA is TGTGCCAGCAGCTTAGGGGCTAGCGGGAGGATGGAGACC.

Concerning this clone: The read halts 3 residues ahead of the CDR3 end, with the missing end drawn from the germline J gene. V is TRBV20-1 and J is TRBJ2-3; 11 bases align to TRBD2. V was clipped by 5 bases and J by 4 bases; unmatched bases: 8. This CDR3 comprises 15 residues. The V gene's germline CDR1 is DFQATT and CDR2 SNEGSKA (reference sequence). Incomplete CDR3 DNA: TGCAGTGCTGACGATAGCGGGAGGGTACCAGATACG. Residues: CSADDSGRVPDT. The complete CDR3 protein is CSADDSGRVPDTQYF.

With respect to this clone: With the read ending 3 residues before the CDR3 end, the germline J gene is used to fill in that end. The gene calls are TRBV30 and TRBJ1-4; TRBD1 might be the D (6 bases). The germline V gene has CDR1 GTSNPN and CDR2 SVGIG (reference sequence). The CDR3 totals 14 residues. V was shortened by 1 base and J by 8 bases, with 14 bases between the two germline ends. The CDR3 DNA, read in part, is TGTGCCTGGAGTGGCGGGGGAAGGGGGGAAAAA. It specifies CAWSGGGRGEK. The whole CDR3 is CAWSGGGRGEKLFF.

Of note for this clone: The read finishes 3 residues shy of the CDR3 end, and the germline J gene is used to complete it. The chain combines TRBV20-1 with TRBJ2-3; TRBD2 aligns across 11 bases. Germline loops: CDR1 DFQATT, CDR2 SNEGSKA (reference sequence). This CDR3 region has 16 residues. With 3 bases clipped from V and 8 bases from J, the junction kept 13 bases outside the gene matches. The CDR3 sequence is CSARSGTSGAGVTQYF. Incomplete CDR3 DNA: TGCAGTGCTAGGTCGGGGACTAGCGGAGCTGGGGTTACG.

Of note for this clone: The sequenced fragment ends 3 residues before the CDR3 boundary, so the rest is inferred from the germline J gene. The rearrangement links TRBV20-1 to TRBJ2-1, with D tentatively TRBD1 or TRBD2 (5 bases each). Germline V gene lookup returns CDR1 DFQATT and CDR2 SNEGSKA (reference sequence). The V end was cut by 0 bases, the J end by 3 bases, with 12 bases between. The CDR3 sequence is 15 residues long. The sequenced part of the CDR3 DNA is TGCAGTGCTAGAGATGGGAGACAGCACTACAATGAG. It codes for CSARDGRQHYNE. The full CDR3 protein is CSARDGRQHYNEQFF.

Turning to this clone: The read terminates 3 residues ahead of where the CDR3 ends, so the germline J gene completes it. The genes are TRBV7-4 and TRBJ1-2; no firm D call. CDR3 length: 15 residues. Germline CDR1 SGHVT, CDR2 SQSDAQ. V shed 2 bases and J shed 5 bases, with 15 bases lying between them. This CDR3 reads CASSLNVLLSYGYTF. CDR3 DNA (partial): TGTGCCAGCAGCTTAAATGTCCTCTTATCTTATGGC.

On this clone: Coverage ceases 3 residues before the CDR3 finishes, and the germline J gene fills in the end. J is TRBJ2-3 and V is TRBV19; 7 nucleotides agree with TRBD1. The CDR3 loop spans 15 amino acids. The V gene's germline CDR1 is LNHDA and CDR2 SQIVND (reference sequence). CDR3 bases read: TGTGCCAGTAGCCCAGACAGGGTCCGGGATCAGCCG. This translates into CASSPDRVRDQP. The whole CDR3 reads CASSPDRVRDQPQYF.

Notes on this clone: The read stops 3 residues short of the end of the CDR3; the missing end is completed from the germline J gene. The V gene is TRBV19, the J gene TRBJ2-1; 8 bases match TRBD2. This CDR3 has 17 residues. With V trimmed by 9 bases and J by 8 bases, 21 bases remained unmatched. In germline, CDR1 is LNHDA, CDR2 SQIVND (reference sequence). CDR3 bases read: TGTGCCAGCCACACCGGGGGGGGGACATACCGTTTTGATGAG. It encodes CASHTGGGTYRFDE. From start to end, the CDR3 is CASHTGGGTYRFDEQFF.

As concerns this clone: The read finishes 3 residues shy of the CDR3 end, and the germline J gene is used to complete it. The chain has TRBV30 and TRBJ2-1; 8 nucleotides align to TRBD2. After removal of 0 bases from V and 7 bases from J, the junction contained 8 bases not matched to a gene. The CDR3 is 15 amino acids. The germline V gene has CDR1 GTSNPN and CDR2 SVGIG (reference sequence). Incomplete CDR3 DNA: TGTGCCTGGAGTGTACCGGGACTAGGACCAAATGAG. Encoded protein: CAWSVPGLGPNE. The whole CDR3 sequence reads CAWSVPGLGPNEQFF. Based on the CDR3 plus reference TRBV30 and TRBJ2-1, the full variable domain is SQTIHQWPATLVQPVGSPLSLECTVEGTSNPNLYWYRQAAGRGLQLLFYSVGIGQISSEVPQNLSASRPQDRQFILSSKKLLLSDSGFYLCAWSVPGLGPNEQFFGPGTRLTVL.

Comments on this clone: The read comes to an end 3 residues before the CDR3 does, leaving the germline J gene to fill in the end. The chain recombines TRBV30 with TRBJ1-4; no clear D gene. Trimming pared 5 bases from V and 6 bases from J, leaving 13 bases between. Germline lookup yields CDR1 GTSNPN and CDR2 SVGIG (reference sequence). The CDR3 totals 13 residues. CDR3 residues: CAWEGSPDEKLFF. The sequenced part of the CDR3 DNA is TGTGCCTGGGAGGGCAGCCCAGATGAAAAA. The whole variable domain, remainder taken from reference TRBV30 and TRBJ1-4, is SQTIHQWPATLVQPVGSPLSLECTVEGTSNPNLYWYRQAAGRGLQLLFYSVGIGQISSEVPQNLSASRPQDRQFILSSKKLLLSDSGFYLCAWEGSPDEKLFFGSGTQLSVL.

Comment on this clone: The read is 3 residues too short to cover the CDR3 end, so that end is filled in from the germline J gene. This chain connects TRBV15 to TRBJ2-1, with TRBD1 matching 9 bases. Losses at the gene ends were 3 bases for V and 4 bases for J; bases not matched to a gene: 7. There are 16 residues in the CDR3. Germline lookup yields CDR1 LNHNV and CDR2 YYDKDF (reference sequence). The sequenced CDR3 bases are TGTGCCACCAGCAGCCAACAGGGGGCCCAATACAATGAG. This gives the protein CATSSQQGAQYNE. The entire CDR3 sequence reads CATSSQQGAQYNEQFF.

A word on this clone: The read terminates 3 residues ahead of where the CDR3 ends, so the germline J gene completes it. This chain joins TRBV5-1 and TRBJ2-4; tentative D call: TRBD1 (6 bases). Deletions cut 0 bases from V and 9 bases from J, with 16 bases between. Germline V CDR1 and CDR2: SGHRS, YFSETQ. The length of the CDR3 is 15 residues. The CDR3 DNA, read in part, is TGCGCCAGCAGCTTGGACCTGGGGGCAGGAGGCATT. Protein sequence: CASSLDLGAGGI. The whole CDR3 sequence is CASSLDLGAGGIQYF.